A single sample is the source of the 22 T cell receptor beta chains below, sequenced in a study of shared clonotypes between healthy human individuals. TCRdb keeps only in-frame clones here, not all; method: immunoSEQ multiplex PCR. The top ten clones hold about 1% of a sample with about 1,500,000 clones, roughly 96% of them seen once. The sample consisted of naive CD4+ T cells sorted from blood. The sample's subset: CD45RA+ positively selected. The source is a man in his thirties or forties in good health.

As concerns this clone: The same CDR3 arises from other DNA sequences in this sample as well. CDR3 protein: CASSPSQEETQYF. The CDR3 DNA follows: TGTGCCAGCTCACCGAGTCAGGAAGAGACCCAGTACTTC. The rearrangement uses TRBV18 and TRBJ2-5, with D hard to call. This CDR3 contains 13 residues. Trimming took off 3 bases at V and 3 bases at J, with 8 bases between the two ends. Germline lookup yields CDR1 KGHSH and CDR2 LQKENI.

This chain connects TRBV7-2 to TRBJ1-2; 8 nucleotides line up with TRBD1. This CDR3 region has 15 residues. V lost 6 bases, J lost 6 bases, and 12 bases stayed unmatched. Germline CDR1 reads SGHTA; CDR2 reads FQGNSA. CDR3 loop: CASSYSGGVIDGYTF. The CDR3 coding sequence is TGTGCCAGCAGTTATTCAGGGGGCGTAATAGATGGCTACACCTTC.

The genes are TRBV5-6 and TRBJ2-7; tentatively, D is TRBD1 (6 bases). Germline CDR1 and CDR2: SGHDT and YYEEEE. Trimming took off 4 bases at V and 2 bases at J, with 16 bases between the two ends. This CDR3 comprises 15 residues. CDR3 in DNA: TGTGCCAGCAGCCTGTATACAGGGCCCCCCTACGAGCAGTACTTC. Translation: CASSLYTGPPYEQYF.

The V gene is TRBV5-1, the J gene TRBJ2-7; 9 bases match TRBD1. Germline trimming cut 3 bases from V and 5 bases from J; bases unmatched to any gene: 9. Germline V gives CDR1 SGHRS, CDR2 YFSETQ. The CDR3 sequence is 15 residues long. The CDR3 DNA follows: TGCGCCAGCAGCTATACCTGGGACAGGGCCCACGAGCAGTACTTC. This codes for CASSYTWDRAHEQYF.

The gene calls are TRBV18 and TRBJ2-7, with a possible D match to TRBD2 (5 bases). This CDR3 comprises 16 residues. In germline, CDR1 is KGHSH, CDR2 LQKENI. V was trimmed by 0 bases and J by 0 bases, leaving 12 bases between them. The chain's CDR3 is CASSPPTRASSYEQYF. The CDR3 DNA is TGTGCCAGCTCACCACCGACGCGGGCCTCCTCCTACGAGCAGTACTTC.

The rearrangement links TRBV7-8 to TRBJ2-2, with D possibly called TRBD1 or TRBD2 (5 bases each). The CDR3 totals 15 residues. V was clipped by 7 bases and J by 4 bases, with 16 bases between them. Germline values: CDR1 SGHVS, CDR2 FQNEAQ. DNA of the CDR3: TGTGCCAGCATTCCCCGGGACCGACCCACCGGGGAGCTGTTTTTT. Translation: CASIPRDRPTGELFF.

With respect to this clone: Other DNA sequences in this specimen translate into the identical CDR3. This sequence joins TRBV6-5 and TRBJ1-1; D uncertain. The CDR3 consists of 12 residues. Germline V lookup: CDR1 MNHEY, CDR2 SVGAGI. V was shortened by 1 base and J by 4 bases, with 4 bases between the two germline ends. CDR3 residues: CASSYLGTEAFF. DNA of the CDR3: TGTGCCAGCAGTTACTTGGGCACTGAAGCTTTCTTT.

Here the CDR3 reads CASSPLPLAGIGNEQFF. CDR3 bases: TGTGCCAGCTCACCACTCCCGCTTGCGGGAATAGGGAATGAGCAGTTCTTC. The V gene is TRBV18, the J gene TRBJ2-1, with a possible D match to TRBD2 (6 bases). CDR1 and CDR2 (germline): KGHSH, LQKENI. The CDR3 runs to 17 residues. V was cut by 1 base and J by 7 bases, with 20 bases left in between.

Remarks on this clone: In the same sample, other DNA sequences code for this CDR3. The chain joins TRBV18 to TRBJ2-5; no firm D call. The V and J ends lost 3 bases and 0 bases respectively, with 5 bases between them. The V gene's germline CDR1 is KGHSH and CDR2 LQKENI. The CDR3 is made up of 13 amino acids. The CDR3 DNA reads TGTGCCAGCTCACCCCTCAACCAAGAGACCCAGTACTTC. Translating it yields CASSPLNQETQYF. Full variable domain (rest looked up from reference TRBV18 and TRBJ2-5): NAGVMQNPRHLVRRRGQEARLRCSPMKGHSHVYWYRQLPEEGLKFMVYLQKENIIDESGMPKERFSAEFPKEGPSILRIQQVVRGDSAAYFCASSPLNQETQYFGPGTRLLVL.

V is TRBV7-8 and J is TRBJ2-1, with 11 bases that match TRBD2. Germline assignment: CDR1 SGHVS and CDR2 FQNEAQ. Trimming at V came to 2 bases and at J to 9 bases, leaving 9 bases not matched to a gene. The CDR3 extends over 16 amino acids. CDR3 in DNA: TGTGCCAGCAGCTTAACGGGACTAGCGGAGAGCAGTGAGCAGTTCTTC. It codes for CASSLTGLAESSEQFF.

The chain's CDR3 is CASSPTGTRGYTF. The CDR3 bases are TGTGCCAGCAGTCCAACAGGGACGCGGGGCTACACCTTC. The rearrangement joins TRBV7-2 to TRBJ1-2, with D possibly being TRBD1 (6 bases). The V and J ends lost 6 bases and 8 bases respectively, with 16 bases between them. CDR1 SGHTA and CDR2 FQGNSA come from the germline V gene. The CDR3 spans 13 residues.

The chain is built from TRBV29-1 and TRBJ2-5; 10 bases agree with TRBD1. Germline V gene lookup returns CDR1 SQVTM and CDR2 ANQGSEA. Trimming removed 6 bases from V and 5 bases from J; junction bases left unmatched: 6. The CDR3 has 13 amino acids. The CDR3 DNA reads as TGCAGCGTGGGACAGGGGATCAGGGAGACCCAGTACTTC. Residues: CSVGQGIRETQYF. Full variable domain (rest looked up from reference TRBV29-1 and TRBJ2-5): SAVISQKPSRDICQRGTSLTIQCQVDSQVTMMFWYRQQPGQSLTLIATANQGSEATYESGFVIDKFPISRPNLTFSTLTVSNMSPEDSSIYLCSVGQGIRETQYFGPGTRLLVL.

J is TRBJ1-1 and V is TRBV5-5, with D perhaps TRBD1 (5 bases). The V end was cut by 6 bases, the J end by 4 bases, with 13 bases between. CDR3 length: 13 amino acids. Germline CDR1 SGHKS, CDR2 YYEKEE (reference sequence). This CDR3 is CASNPLGVTEAFF. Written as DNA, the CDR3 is TGTGCCAGCAACCCCTTGGGGGTCACTGAAGCTTTCTTT.

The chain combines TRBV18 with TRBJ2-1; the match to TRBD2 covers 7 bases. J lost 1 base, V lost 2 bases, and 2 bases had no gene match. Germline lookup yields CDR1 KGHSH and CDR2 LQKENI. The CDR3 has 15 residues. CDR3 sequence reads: CASSPERDSYNEQFF. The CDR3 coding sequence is TGTGCCAGCTCACCAGAGCGGGATTCCTACAATGAGCAGTTCTTC.

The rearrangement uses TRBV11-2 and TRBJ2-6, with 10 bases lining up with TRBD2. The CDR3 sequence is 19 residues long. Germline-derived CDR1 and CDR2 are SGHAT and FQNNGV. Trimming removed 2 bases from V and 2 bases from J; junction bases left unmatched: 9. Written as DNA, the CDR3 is TGTGCCAGCAGCTTAATACCTAGCGGGAGTGTCACTGGGGCCAACGTCCTGACTTTC. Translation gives CASSLIPSGSVTGANVLTF.

CDR3 protein: CASSRSGGYNEQFF. CDR3 DNA sequence: TGTGCCAGCAGTCGAAGTGGCGGGTACAATGAGCAGTTCTTC. V is TRBV11-3 and J is TRBJ2-1; a possible D gene is TRBD2 (5 bases). The CDR3 sequence is 14 residues long. The germline V and J ends were trimmed by 6 bases and 4 bases, with 13 bases remaining between them. From germline, CDR1 is SGHNT and CDR2 YENEEA.

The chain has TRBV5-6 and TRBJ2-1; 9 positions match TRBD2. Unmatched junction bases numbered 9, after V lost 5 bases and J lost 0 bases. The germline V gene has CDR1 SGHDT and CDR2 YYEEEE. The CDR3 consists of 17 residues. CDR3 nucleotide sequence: TGTGCCAGCAGGGAGATACTAGCGGGCGGCTCCTACAATGAGCAGTTCTTC. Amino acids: CASREILAGGSYNEQFF.

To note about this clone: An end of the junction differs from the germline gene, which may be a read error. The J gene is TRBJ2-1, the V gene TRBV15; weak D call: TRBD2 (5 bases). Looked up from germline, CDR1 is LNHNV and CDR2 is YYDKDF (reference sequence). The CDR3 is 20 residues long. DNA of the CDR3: TGTGCCACCAGCGGAGAGGGCACTGCCCTTTCAAGATTCGCCTACAATGAGCAGTTCTTC. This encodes CATSGEGTALSRFAYNEQFF.

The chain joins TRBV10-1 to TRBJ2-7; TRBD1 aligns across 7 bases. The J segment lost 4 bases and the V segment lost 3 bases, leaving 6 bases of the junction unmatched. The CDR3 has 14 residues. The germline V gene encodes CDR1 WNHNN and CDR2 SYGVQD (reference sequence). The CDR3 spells CASSDSGRGYEQYF. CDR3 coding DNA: TGCGCCAGCAGTGATTCGGGCAGGGGGTACGAGCAGTACTTC.

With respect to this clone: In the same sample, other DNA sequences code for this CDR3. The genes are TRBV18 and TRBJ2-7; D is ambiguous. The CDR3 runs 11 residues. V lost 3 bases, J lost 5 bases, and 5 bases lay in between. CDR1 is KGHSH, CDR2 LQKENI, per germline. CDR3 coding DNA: TGTGCCAGCTCACCTGACCACGAGCAGTACTTC. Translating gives CASSPDHEQYF.

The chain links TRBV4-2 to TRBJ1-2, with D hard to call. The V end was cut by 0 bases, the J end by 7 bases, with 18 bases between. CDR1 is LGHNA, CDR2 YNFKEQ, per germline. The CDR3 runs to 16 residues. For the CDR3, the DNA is TGTGCCAGCAGCCAAGATTTAAGTGACGAAGGCCGTGGCTACACCTTC. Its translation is CASSQDLSDEGRGYTF.

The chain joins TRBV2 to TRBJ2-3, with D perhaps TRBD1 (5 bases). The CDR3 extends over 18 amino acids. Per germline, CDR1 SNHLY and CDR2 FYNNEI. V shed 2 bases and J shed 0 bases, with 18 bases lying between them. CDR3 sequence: CASSEQGSPRYSTDTQYF. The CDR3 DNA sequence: TGTGCCAGCAGTGAACAGGGATCCCCCCGCTATAGCACAGATACGCAGTATTTT.